A single sample is the source of the 10 T cell receptor beta chains below, sequenced in a study of blood T cells in healthy people across ages. The second PCR ran roughly 6 to 11 cycles with a sample-barcoded 5' primer and J-beta primers. TCRdb itself ran the 5' RACE reads through MiXCR, one entry per CDR3 protein. The table records 1.5 million to 2 million distinct CDR3 sequences, 39% of them present only once. The sequenced sample consisted of blood. These receptors originate from a human donor in good health.

This chain connects TRBV28 to TRBJ1-2; a weak D match, TRBD1 (5 bases). This CDR3 spans 15 amino acids. CDR1 and CDR2 (germline): MDHEN, SYDVKM. V was pared by 4 bases and J by 0 bases, with 12 bases between. The CDR3 sequence is CASSSAGIANYGYTF. Here the CDR3 DNA reads TGTGCCAGCAGTTCCGCAGGGATCGCTAACTATGGCTACACCTTC.

V and J are TRBV7-7 and TRBJ1-5; D not resolved. The CDR3 runs 18 residues. V gave up 1 base and J gave up 3 bases, with 19 bases separating them. Germline V gene lookup returns CDR1 SSHAT and CDR2 FNYEAQ (reference sequence). The DNA of the CDR3 is TGTGCCAGCAGCTTAGATCTTCGGGGTTGGTGGGTCAATCAGCCCCAGCATTTT. Amino acid sequence: CASSLDLRGWWVNQPQHF.

This chain joins TRBV10-3 and TRBJ2-4, with 7 bases that match TRBD1. The J call is doubtful: the DNA matches TRBJ2-5 better. CDR1 is ENHRY, CDR2 SYGVKD, per germline. This CDR3 has 15 amino acids. The CDR3 nucleotides are TGTGCCATCAGTGAGTTCGAGGGGGCTAAAGAGACCCAGTACTTC. Translated: CAISEFEGAKETQYF.

This clonotype turned up a few times. The chain couples TRBV4-2 to TRBJ2-7, with 8 bases aligning to TRBD1. Trimming at V came to 0 bases and at J to 12 bases, leaving 10 bases not matched to a gene. This CDR3 spans 14 amino acids. CDR1 and CDR2 from the germline V gene are LGHNA and YNFKEQ. The DNA of the CDR3 is TGTGCCAGCAGCCAAGATGGGGGCCGGGACAGGTTGTACTTC. It specifies CASSQDGGRDRLYF.

V is TRBV28 and J is TRBJ2-7, with D maybe TRBD2 (6 bases). Trimming took off 6 bases at V and 0 bases at J, with 18 bases between the two ends. CDR1 is MDHEN, CDR2 SYDVKM, per germline. The CDR3 covers 16 residues. The CDR3: CASSNEGGILSYEQYF. The CDR3 nucleotides read TGTGCCAGCAGCAATGAGGGCGGGATACTCTCCTACGAGCAGTACTTC. The full variable domain, rest sourced from reference TRBV28 and TRBJ2-7, is DVKVTQSSRYLVKRTGEKVFLECVQDMDHENMFWYRQDPGLGLRLIYFSYDVKMKEKGDIPEGYSVSREKKERFSLILESASTNQTSMYLCASSNEGGILSYEQYFGPGTRLTVT.

This clonotype was recorded a few times. The chain links TRBV7-8 to TRBJ2-1; 7 bases line up with TRBD1. There are 14 residues in the CDR3. The germline CDR1 and CDR2 sequences are SGHVS and FQNEAQ. The V segment lost 7 bases and the J segment 1 base; nucleotides outside the gene matches: 4. DNA of the CDR3: TGTGCCAGCACCCAGGGGGTGTCCTACAATGAGCAGTTCTTC. This codes for CASTQGVSYNEQFF. The full variable domain, completed using reference TRBV7-8 and TRBJ2-1, is GAGVSQSPRYKVAKRGQDVALRCDPISGHVSLFWYQQALGQGPEFLTYFQNEAQLDKSGLPSDRFFAERPEGSVSTLKIQRTQQEDSAVYLCASTQGVSYNEQFFGPGTRLTVL.

The V call is TRBV7-9, the J call TRBJ1-5; a possible D gene is TRBD1 (5 bases). Germline assignment: CDR1 SEHNR and CDR2 FQNEAQ (reference sequence). Trimming removed 6 bases at V and 9 bases at J, with 15 bases between. This CDR3 region has 13 residues. CDR3 sequence reads: CASSFGHQGPQHF. Here the CDR3 DNA reads TGTGCCAGCAGTTTCGGACACCAAGGGCCCCAGCATTTT.

The chain links TRBV12-3 or TRBV12-4 to TRBJ1-5, with D uncertain. Trimming pared 5 bases from V and 0 bases from J, leaving 8 bases between. The CDR3 has 14 amino acids. CDR3 sequence: CASSPSYSNQPQHF. CDR3 in DNA: TGTGCCAGCAGTCCAAGCTATAGCAATCAGCCCCAGCATTTT.

This clonotype was recorded once. The gene calls are TRBV15 and TRBJ1-1; TRBD1 agrees at 9 bases. The CDR3 totals 16 residues. Germline-derived CDR1 and CDR2 are LNHNV and YYDKDF (reference sequence). With 3 bases clipped from V and 3 bases from J, the junction kept 8 bases outside the gene matches. The CDR3 nucleotides read TGTGCCACCAGCAGTTCTGACAGGGGGTGGTACACTGAAGCTTTCTTT. This codes for CATSSSDRGWYTEAFF.

There are many counts of this clonotype. The chain is built from TRBV5-1 and TRBJ2-7; D gene ambiguous. The CDR3 is 14 amino acids. V was trimmed by 0 bases and J by 3 bases, leaving 10 bases between them. From germline, CDR1 is SGHRS and CDR2 YFSETQ. The CDR3 DNA sequence: TGCGCCAGCAGCTTGGACAGAGGCGGCTACGAGCAGTACTTC. Translating it yields CASSLDRGGYEQYF.